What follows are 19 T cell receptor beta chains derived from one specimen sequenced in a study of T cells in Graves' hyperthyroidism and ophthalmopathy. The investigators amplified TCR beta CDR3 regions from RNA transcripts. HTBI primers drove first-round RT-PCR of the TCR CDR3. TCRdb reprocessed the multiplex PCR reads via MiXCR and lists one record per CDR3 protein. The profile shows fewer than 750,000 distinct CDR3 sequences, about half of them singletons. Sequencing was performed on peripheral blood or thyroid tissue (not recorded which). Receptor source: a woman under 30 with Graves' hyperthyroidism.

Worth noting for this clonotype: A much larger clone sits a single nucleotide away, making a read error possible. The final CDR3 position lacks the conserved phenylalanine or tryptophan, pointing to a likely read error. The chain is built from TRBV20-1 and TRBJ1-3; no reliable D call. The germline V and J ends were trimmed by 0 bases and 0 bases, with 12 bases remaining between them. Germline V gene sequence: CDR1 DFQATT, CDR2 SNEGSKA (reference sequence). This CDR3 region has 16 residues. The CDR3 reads CSAREKYWDSGNTIYL. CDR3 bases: TGCAGTGCTAGAGAAAAGTACTGGGACTCTGGAAACACCATATATCTT.

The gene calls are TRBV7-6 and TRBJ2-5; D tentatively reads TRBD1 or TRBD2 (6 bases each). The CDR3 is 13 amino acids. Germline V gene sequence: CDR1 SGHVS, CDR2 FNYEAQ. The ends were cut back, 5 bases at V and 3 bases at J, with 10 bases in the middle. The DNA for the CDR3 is TGTGCCAGCAGCAGGGGGGAGGAAGAGACCCAGTACTTC. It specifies CASSRGEEETQYF.

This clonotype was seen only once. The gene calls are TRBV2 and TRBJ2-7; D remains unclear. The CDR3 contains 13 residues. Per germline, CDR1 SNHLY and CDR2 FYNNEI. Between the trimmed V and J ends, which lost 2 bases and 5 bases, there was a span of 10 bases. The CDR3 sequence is CASSETPGHEQYF. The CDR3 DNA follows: TGTGCCAGCAGTGAAACCCCCGGACACGAGCAGTACTTC.

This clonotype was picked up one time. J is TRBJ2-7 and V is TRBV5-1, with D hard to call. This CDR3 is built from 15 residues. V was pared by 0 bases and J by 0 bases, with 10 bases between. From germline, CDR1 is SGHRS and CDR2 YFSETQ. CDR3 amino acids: CASSLVDDGSYEQYF. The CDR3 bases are TGCGCCAGCAGCTTGGTCGACGATGGCTCCTACGAGCAGTACTTC.

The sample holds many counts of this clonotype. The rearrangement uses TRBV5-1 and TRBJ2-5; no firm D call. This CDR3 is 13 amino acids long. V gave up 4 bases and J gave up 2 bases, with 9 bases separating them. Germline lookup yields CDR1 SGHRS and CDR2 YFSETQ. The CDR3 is CASSTRTQETQYF. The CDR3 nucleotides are TGCGCCAGCAGCACTCGGACGCAAGAGACCCAGTACTTC.

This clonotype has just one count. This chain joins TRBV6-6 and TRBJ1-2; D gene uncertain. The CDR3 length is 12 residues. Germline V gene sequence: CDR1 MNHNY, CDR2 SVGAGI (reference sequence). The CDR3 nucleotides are TGTGTTAGCAGTTACACCAATGAGGGCTACACCTTC. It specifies CVSSYTNEGYTF.

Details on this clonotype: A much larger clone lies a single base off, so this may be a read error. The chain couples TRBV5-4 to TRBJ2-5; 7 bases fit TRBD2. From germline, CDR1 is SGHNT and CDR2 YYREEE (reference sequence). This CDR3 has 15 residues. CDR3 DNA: TGCGCCAGCAGCCTTACTGGGACTAATAAAGAGGCCCAGTACTTC. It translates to CASSLTGTNKEAQYF.

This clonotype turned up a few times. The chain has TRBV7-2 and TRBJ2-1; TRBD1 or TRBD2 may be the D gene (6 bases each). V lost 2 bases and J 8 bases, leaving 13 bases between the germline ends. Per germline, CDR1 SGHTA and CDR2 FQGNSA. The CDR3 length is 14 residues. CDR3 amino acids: CASSLFSGGDEQFF. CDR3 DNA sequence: TGTGCCAGCAGCTTATTCTCCGGGGGCGATGAGCAGTTCTTC. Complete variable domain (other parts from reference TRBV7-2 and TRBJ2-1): GAGVSQSPSNKVTEKGKDVELRCDPISGHTALYWYRQSLGQGLEFLIYFQGNSAPDKSGLPSDRFSAERTGGSVSTLTIQRTQQEDSAVYLCASSLFSGGDEQFFGPGTRLTVL.

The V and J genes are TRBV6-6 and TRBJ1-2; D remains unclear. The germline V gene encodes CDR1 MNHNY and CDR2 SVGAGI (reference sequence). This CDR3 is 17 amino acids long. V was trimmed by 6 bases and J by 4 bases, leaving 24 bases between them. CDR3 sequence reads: CASSPPPVGMGFYGYTF. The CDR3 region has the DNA TGTGCCAGCAGCCCCCCCCCGGTGGGGATGGGTTTCTATGGCTACACCTTC.

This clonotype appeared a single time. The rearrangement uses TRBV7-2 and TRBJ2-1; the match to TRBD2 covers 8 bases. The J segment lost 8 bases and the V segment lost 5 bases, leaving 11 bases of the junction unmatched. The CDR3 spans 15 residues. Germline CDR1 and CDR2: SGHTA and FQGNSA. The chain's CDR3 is CASSATGTSYDEQFF. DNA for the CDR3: TGTGCCAGCAGCGCTACCGGGACTAGTTACGATGAGCAGTTCTTC.

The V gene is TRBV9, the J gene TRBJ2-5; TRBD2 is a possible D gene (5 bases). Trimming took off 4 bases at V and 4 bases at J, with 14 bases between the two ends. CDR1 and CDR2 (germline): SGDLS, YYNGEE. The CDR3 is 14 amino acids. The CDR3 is CASSHSRGRETQYF. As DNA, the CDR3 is TGTGCCAGCAGCCACTCTCGAGGGCGAGAGACCCAGTACTTC.

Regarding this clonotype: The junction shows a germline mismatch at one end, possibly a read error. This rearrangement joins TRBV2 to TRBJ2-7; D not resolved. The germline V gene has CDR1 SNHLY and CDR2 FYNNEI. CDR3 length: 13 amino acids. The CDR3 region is CASREYGSYERYF. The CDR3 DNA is TGTGCCAGCAGGGAATACGGGTCCTACGAGCGGTACTTC. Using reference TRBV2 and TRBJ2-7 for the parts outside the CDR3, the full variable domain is EPEVTQTPSHQVTQMGQEVILRCVPISNHLYFYWYRQILGQKVEFLVSFYNNEISEKSEIFDDQFSVERPDGSNFTLKIRSTKLEDSAMYFCASREYGSYERYFGPGTRLTVT.

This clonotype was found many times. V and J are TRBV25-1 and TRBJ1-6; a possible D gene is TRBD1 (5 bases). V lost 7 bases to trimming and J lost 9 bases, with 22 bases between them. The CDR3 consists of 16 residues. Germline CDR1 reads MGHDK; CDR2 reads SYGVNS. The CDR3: CASMGLWARDGSPLHF. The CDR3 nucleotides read TGTGCCAGCATGGGACTCTGGGCCCGGGACGGTTCACCCCTCCACTTT.

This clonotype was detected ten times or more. The CDR3 bases are TGTGCCAGCAGTTACCAGGGACAGAGCCAAGAGACCCAGTACTTC. It encodes CASSYQGQSQETQYF. This chain joins TRBV6-5 and TRBJ2-5; TRBD1 agrees at 7 bases. Germline assignment: CDR1 MNHEY and CDR2 SVGAGI. CDR3 length equals 15 residues. After removal of 2 bases from V and 1 base from J, the junction contained 4 bases not matched to a gene.

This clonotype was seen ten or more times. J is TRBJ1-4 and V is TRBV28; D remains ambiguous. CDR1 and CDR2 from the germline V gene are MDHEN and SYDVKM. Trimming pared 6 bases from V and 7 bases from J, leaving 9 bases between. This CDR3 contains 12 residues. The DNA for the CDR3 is TGTGCCAGCAGCTCCGGGGTTGAAAAACTGTTTTTT. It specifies CASSSGVEKLFF. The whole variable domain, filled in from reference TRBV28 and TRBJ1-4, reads DVKVTQSSRYLVKRTGEKVFLECVQDMDHENMFWYRQDPGLGLRLIYFSYDVKMKEKGDIPEGYSVSREKKERFSLILESASTNQTSMYLCASSSGVEKLFFGSGTQLSVL.

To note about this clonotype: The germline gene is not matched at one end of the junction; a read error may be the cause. The CDR3 nucleotides read TGTGCCAGCAGCCAAGTAACGGGACAGGCGAACGCCGGGGAGCTGTTTTTT. Its translation is CASSQVTGQANAGELFF. The genes are TRBV16 and TRBJ2-2; TRBD1 matches at 8 bases. This CDR3 spans 17 amino acids. CDR1 is KGHSY and CDR2 is FQNENV in the germline V gene. The full variable domain, rest sourced from reference TRBV16 and TRBJ2-2, is GEEVAQTPKHLVRGEGQKAKLYCAPIKGHSYVFWYQQVLKNEFKFLISFQNENVFDETGMPKERFSAKCLPNSPCSLEIQATKLEDSAVYFCASSQVTGQANAGELFFGEGSRLTVL.

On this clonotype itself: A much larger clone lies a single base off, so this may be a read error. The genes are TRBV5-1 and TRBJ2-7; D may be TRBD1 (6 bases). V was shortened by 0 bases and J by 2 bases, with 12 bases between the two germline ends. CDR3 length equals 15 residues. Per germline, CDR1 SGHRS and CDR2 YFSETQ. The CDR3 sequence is CASSLENRDPYEQYF. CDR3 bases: TGCGCCAGCAGCTTGGAAAACAGGGACCCCTACGAGCAGTACTTC.

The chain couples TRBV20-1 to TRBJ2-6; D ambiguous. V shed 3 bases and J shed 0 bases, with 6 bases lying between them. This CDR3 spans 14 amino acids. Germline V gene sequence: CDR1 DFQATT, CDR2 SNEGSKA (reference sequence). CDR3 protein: CSASEYSGANVLTF. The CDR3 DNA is TGCAGTGCTAGCGAATACTCTGGGGCCAACGTCCTGACTTTC.

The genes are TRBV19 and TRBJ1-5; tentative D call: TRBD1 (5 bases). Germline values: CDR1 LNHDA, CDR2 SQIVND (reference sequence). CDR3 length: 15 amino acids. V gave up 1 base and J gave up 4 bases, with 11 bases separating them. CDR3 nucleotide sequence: TGTGCCAGTAGTATAGTAGGGGAAGTGAATCAGCCCCAGCATTTT. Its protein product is CASSIVGEVNQPQHF.